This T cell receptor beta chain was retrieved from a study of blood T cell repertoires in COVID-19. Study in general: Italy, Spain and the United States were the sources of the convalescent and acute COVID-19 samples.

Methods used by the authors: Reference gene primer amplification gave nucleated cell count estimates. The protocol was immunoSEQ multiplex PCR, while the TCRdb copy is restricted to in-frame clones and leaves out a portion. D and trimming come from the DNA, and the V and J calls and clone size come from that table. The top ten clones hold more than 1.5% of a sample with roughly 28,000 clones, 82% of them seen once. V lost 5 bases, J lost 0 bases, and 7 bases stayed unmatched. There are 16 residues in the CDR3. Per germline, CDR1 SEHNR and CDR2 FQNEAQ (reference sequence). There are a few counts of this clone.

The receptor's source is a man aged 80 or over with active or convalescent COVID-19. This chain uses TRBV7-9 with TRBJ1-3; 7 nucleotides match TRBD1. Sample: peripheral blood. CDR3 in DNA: TGTGCCAGCAGCCCACCGGGACAGAGCTCTGGAAACACCATATATTTT. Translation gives CASSPPGQSSGNTIYF.